This TCR beta chain was sequenced during a study of blood T cell repertoires in COVID-19. Study as a whole: The United States, Italy and Spain supplied acute and convalescent COVID-19 samples. The cDNA or gDNA used as material had been derived from T cells, B-cell-depleted T cells, or PBMCs.

Authors' data handling: Cell counts per sample came from amplifying reference gene primers. The assay was immunoSEQ multiplex PCR, and TCRdb's table has in-frame clones only and misses some. Clone size and V and J calls were adopted from that table, with D and trimming inferred from the DNA. The sample contains about 160,000 clones, over 70% of which appear only once. The CDR3 loop spans 14 amino acids. The germline V gene has CDR1 ENHRY and CDR2 SYGVKD. V was shortened by 0 bases and J by 3 bases, with 9 bases between the two germline ends. The TCR sequence derives from a woman of 80 years or more with active or convalescent COVID-19. The sequenced sample was peripheral blood. The V call is TRBV10-3, the J call TRBJ2-7, with no clear D. Here the CDR3 DNA reads TGTGCCATCAGTGAGTCTGGTCCAGTCTACGAGCAGTACTTC. The encoded protein is CAISESGPVYEQYF.